This T cell receptor (beta chain) was found in a study of blood T cell repertoires in COVID-19. Study-level information: Spain, Italy and the United States supplied samples that represented acute and convalescent COVID-19.

The assay was immunoSEQ multiplex PCR, and TCRdb's table has in-frame clones only and misses some. This sample has about 300,000 clones, with approximately 88% found just once. This clone was observed once. Germline lookup yields CDR1 MDHEN and CDR2 SYDVKM. This CDR3 spans 15 amino acids. V dropped 7 bases and J dropped 4; count of bases not matched to a gene: 7. The sequence derives from a man aged 55-75 years who had recovered from COVID-19. Sequencing used PBMCs or T cells enriched from blood (not recorded which). This chain connects TRBV28 to TRBJ2-2; 9 bases agree with TRBD1. CDR3 coding DNA: TGTGCCAGCATATTACAGGGGGCGGGCACCGGGGAGCTGTTTTTT. It translates to CASILQGAGTGELFF.